One and the same sample provided the 27 T cell receptor beta chains below, sequenced in a study of blood T cells in healthy people across ages. Through a sample-barcoded 5' primer and a J-beta primer mix, a second PCR was run for roughly 6 to 11 cycles. TCRdb fed the 5' RACE reads into MiXCR, producing one record per CDR3 protein. The sample includes under 950,000 distinct CDR3 sequences, roughly 20% of them seen just once. The sequenced sample consisted of blood. Receptors were obtained from a man between 70 and 80 years old in good health.

This chain joins TRBV20-1 and TRBJ1-2; 7 bases match TRBD1. The J segment lost 2 bases and the V segment lost 6 bases, leaving 6 bases of the junction unmatched. Germline CDR1 DFQATT, CDR2 SNEGSKA (reference sequence). This CDR3 is 13 amino acids long. CDR3 sequence: CSAGGRGNYGYTF. Written as DNA, the CDR3 is TGCAGTGCCGGGGGCAGGGGGAACTATGGCTACACCTTC.

The gene calls are TRBV6-2 or TRBV6-3 and TRBJ2-3; a possible D gene is TRBD2 (5 bases). V lost 7 bases and J 3 bases, leaving 17 bases between the germline ends. Germline V gene data show CDR1 as MNHEY and CDR2 as SVGEGT. This CDR3 spans 15 amino acids. The CDR3 nucleotides are TGTGCCAGCATAGAGGCGGGTTTATCGACAGATACGCAGTATTTT. It translates to CASIEAGLSTDTQYF.

This chain links TRBV19 with TRBJ2-4, with D possibly called TRBD1 or TRBD2 (5 bases each). The V end lost 5 bases, the J end lost 0 bases, and 14 bases lay between the germline ends. CDR3 length: 16 amino acids. In germline, CDR1 is LNHDA, CDR2 SQIVND (reference sequence). CDR3 nucleotide sequence: TGTGCCAGTAGTTCCAGAGGGGTTTTAGCCAAAAACATTCAGTACTTC. Its protein is CASSSRGVLAKNIQYF. Complete variable domain (other parts from reference TRBV19 and TRBJ2-4): DGGITQSPKYLFRKEGQNVTLSCEQNLNHDAMYWYRQDPGQGLRLIYYSQIVNDFQKGDIAEGYSVSREKKESFPLTVTSAQKNPTAFYLCASSSRGVLAKNIQYFGAGTRLSVL.

This clonotype was picked up a small number of times. At one of its ends the junction is not consistent with the germline gene, which may arise from a read error. V gene TRBV7-9 combines with J gene TRBJ2-5, with no clear D. This CDR3 has 14 amino acids. CDR1 is SEHNR, CDR2 FQNEAQ, per germline (reference sequence). CDR3 region: CASGFTDFQDEEYF. The CDR3, as DNA: TGTGCCAGCGGCTTTACGGATTTTCAAGATGAGGAGTACTTC. The entire variable domain, with the rest obtained from reference TRBV7-9 and TRBJ2-5, is as follows: DTGVSQNPRHKITKRGQNVTFRCDPISEHNRLYWYRQTLGQGPEFLTYFQNEAQLEKSRLLSDRFSAERPKGSFSTLEIQRTEQGDSAMYLCASGFTDFQDEEYFGPGTRLLVL.

This clonotype was picked up a small number of times. The CDR3 nucleotides read TGTGCCAGCAGTTTAGGTTTGACACCCTCTTTTGGCTACACCTTC. Its protein product is CASSLGLTPSFGYTF. The chain uses TRBV12-3 or TRBV12-4 and TRBJ1-2; no clear D. The CDR3 totals 15 residues. Trimming stripped 1 base from V and 7 bases from J, with 16 bases between.

In its sample, this clonotype was seen a few times. The rearrangement uses TRBV24-1 and TRBJ2-1; 8 nucleotides agree with TRBD2. CDR1 is KGHDR, CDR2 SFDVKD, per germline. The CDR3 is 15 residues long. Losses at the gene ends were 4 bases for V and 6 bases for J; bases not matched to a gene: 7. The DNA of the CDR3 is TGTGCCACCAGTGACATAGCGGGGACGGTCAATGAGCAGTTCTTC. Protein: CATSDIAGTVNEQFF.

This clonotype was seen only a few times. The V and J genes are TRBV20-1 and TRBJ1-2; 10 bases are a match to TRBD1. The V segment lost 5 bases and the J segment 4 bases; nucleotides outside the gene matches: 10. Germline CDR1 and CDR2: DFQATT and SNEGSKA (reference sequence). The CDR3 contains 15 residues. Written as DNA, the CDR3 is TGCAGTGCTCCCACCGGACAGGGGGTGTCCTATGGCTACACCTTC. It specifies CSAPTGQGVSYGYTF.

The gene calls are TRBV24-1 and TRBJ2-5, with unresolved D. TRBJ2-7 matches the DNA end more closely, so the J call is doubtful. Germline CDR1 is KGHDR and CDR2 is SFDVKD. This CDR3 spans 11 amino acids. The CDR3 sequence: CATSDSLEQYF. DNA of the CDR3: TGTGCCACCAGTGACTCTCTCGAGCAGTACTTC.

This rearrangement joins TRBV11-3 to TRBJ2-1, with D tentatively TRBD2 (5 bases). V dropped 1 base and J dropped 5 bases, with 12 bases sitting between them. There are 15 residues in the CDR3. The V gene's germline CDR1 is SGHNT and CDR2 YENEEA. The CDR3 loop reads CASSLVVGAHNEQFF. The CDR3 coding sequence is TGTGCCAGCAGCTTAGTTGTGGGAGCTCACAATGAGCAGTTCTTC.

The chain combines TRBV12-3 or TRBV12-4 with TRBJ2-1; the D gene is possibly TRBD2 (5 bases). The CDR3 runs to 18 residues. Trimming removed 3 bases at V and 0 bases at J, with 18 bases between. The CDR3 is CASSFALFERSSYNEQFF. The CDR3, as DNA: TGTGCCAGCAGTTTCGCCCTTTTCGAGCGGAGCTCCTACAATGAGCAGTTCTTC.

The chain joins TRBV20-1 to TRBJ2-5; 8 nucleotides align to TRBD2. The germline CDR1 and CDR2 sequences are DFQATT and SNEGSKA (reference sequence). Losses at the gene ends were 6 bases for V and 5 bases for J; bases not matched to a gene: 11. This CDR3 contains 14 residues. CDR3 sequence (DNA): TGCAGTGCAGGCGGACTAGCCGATATGGAGACCCAGTACTTC. This encodes CSAGGLADMETQYF.

This clonotype has ten or more counts. The chain recombines TRBV7-3 with TRBJ2-7, with D possibly matching TRBD1 (5 bases). Germline values: CDR1 SGHTA, CDR2 FQGTGA. Trimming left V 5 bases short and J 4 bases short, with 15 bases between. The CDR3 covers 14 residues. The CDR3 DNA is TGTGCCAGCAGCCCAGGGCCCCTAGATTACGAGCAGTACGTC. It codes for CASSPGPLDYEQYV.

This clonotype was seen a handful of times. The chain links TRBV5-4 to TRBJ2-1, with D unclear. The CDR3 totals 14 residues. Germline V gene data show CDR1 as SGHNT and CDR2 as YYREEE (reference sequence). V was clipped by 9 bases and J by 7 bases, with 20 bases between them. The CDR3 protein is CATTWAATENEQFF. CDR3 DNA: TGTGCCACCACATGGGCGGCCACCGAGAATGAGCAGTTCTTC.

The chain recombines TRBV2 with TRBJ1-2, with D perhaps TRBD1 (6 bases). Germline assignment: CDR1 SNHLY and CDR2 FYNNEI. The CDR3 consists of 14 residues. Trimming cost V 5 bases and J 0 bases, with 10 bases left between them. The CDR3 reads CASSTGSTNYGYTF. Here the CDR3 DNA reads TGTGCCAGCAGTACAGGGAGTACTAACTATGGCTACACCTTC.

The V call is TRBV5-4, the J call TRBJ1-5; 7 bases are a match to TRBD1. V was pared by 5 bases and J by 3 bases, with 8 bases of the junction left unmatched. Per germline, CDR1 SGHNT and CDR2 YYREEE (reference sequence). This CDR3 spans 15 amino acids. The CDR3 here is CASRQRQGPNQPQHF. The CDR3 coding sequence is TGTGCCAGCAGACAAAGACAGGGCCCCAATCAGCCCCAGCATTTT.

Note on this clonotype: At one end the junction does not follow the germline gene, possibly because of a read error. CDR3 in DNA: TGCAGTGCGAGAGGGAACCAAGAGACCCAGTACTTC. Amino acid sequence: CSARGNQETQYF. This chain connects TRBV20-1 to TRBJ2-5; possible D gene TRBD2, 5 bases. The CDR3 loop spans 12 amino acids. Germline V gene lookup returns CDR1 DFQATT and CDR2 SNEGSKA (reference sequence).

The rearrangement uses TRBV7-6 and TRBJ1-6; 8 bases map to TRBD1. Germline V gives CDR1 SGHVS, CDR2 FNYEAQ. This CDR3 region has 16 residues. The ends lost 2 bases at V and 7 bases at J; junction bases unmatched: 7. DNA for the CDR3: TGTGCCAGCAGCTTACAGGGGGCTCATATAAATTCACCCCTCCACTTT. Its translation: CASSLQGAHINSPLHF.

This rearrangement joins TRBV15 to TRBJ1-5; D unclear. The CDR3 contains 13 residues. V lost 0 bases, J lost 6 bases, and 6 bases lay in between. Germline loops: CDR1 LNHNV, CDR2 YYDKDF (reference sequence). CDR3 in DNA: TGTGCCACCAGCAGAGAATACAGTCAGCCCCAGCATTTT. It is translated as CATSREYSQPQHF.

The chain employs TRBV2 and TRBJ2-7; tentatively, D is TRBD2 (6 bases). This CDR3 is 13 amino acids long. CDR1 and CDR2 from the germline V gene are SNHLY and FYNNEI. V dropped 3 bases and J dropped 6 bases, with 12 bases sitting between them. The DNA of the CDR3 is TGTGCCAGCAGTGACGGGACTCACCCCGAGCAGTACTTC. Translation: CASSDGTHPEQYF.

The rearrangement uses TRBV2 and TRBJ1-5; possible D gene TRBD1, 6 bases. CDR1 is SNHLY, CDR2 FYNNEI, per germline. This CDR3 is 15 amino acids long. Trimming shortened V by 2 bases and J by 1 base, and 9 bases separated the two germline ends. Here the CDR3 reads CASSENRASNQPQHF. The CDR3, as DNA: TGTGCCAGCAGTGAAAACAGGGCAAGCAATCAGCCCCAGCATTTT.

This clonotype was seen only a few times. The chain carries TRBV5-1 and TRBJ1-2; the D is unclear. The CDR3 consists of 16 residues. With 0 bases removed from V and 1 base from J, the gap between germline ends came to 13 bases. Germline V gene lookup returns CDR1 SGHRS and CDR2 YFSETQ. In DNA form, the CDR3 reads TGCGCCAGCAGCTTGGCAGGCGACGGATTTAACTATGGCTACACCTTC. This translates into CASSLAGDGFNYGYTF. Variable domain in full (rest from reference TRBV5-1 and TRBJ1-2): KAGVTQTPRYLIKTRGQQVTLSCSPISGHRSVSWYQQTPGQGLQFLFEYFSETQRNKGNFPGRFSGRQFSNSRSEMNVSTLELGDSALYLCASSLAGDGFNYGYTFGSGTRLTVV.

The CDR3 region is CASSQDLRAQTQGANVLTF. CDR3 coding DNA: TGTGCCAGCAGCCAAGACCTTCGGGCCCAAACACAGGGGGCCAACGTCCTGACTTTC. The genes are TRBV3-1 and TRBJ2-6; D remains ambiguous. The CDR3 contains 19 residues. The V and J ends lost 0 bases and 4 bases respectively, with 19 bases between them. Germline CDR1 and CDR2: LGHDT and YNNKEL (reference sequence).

There are many counts of this clonotype. The rearrangement uses TRBV29-1 and TRBJ1-2; TRBD1 aligns across 7 bases. Germline assignment: CDR1 SQVTM and CDR2 ANQGSEA. CDR3 length: 10 amino acids. V shed 6 bases and J 8 bases; nucleotides not matched to a gene: 3. The CDR3 region is CSVGGQGYTF. The CDR3 nucleotides are TGCAGCGTAGGGGGACAGGGCTACACCTTC.

The table lists this clonotype with a few counts. The gene calls are TRBV12-3 or TRBV12-4 and TRBJ2-3; 7 bases are a match to TRBD1. This CDR3 has 15 residues. J lost 4 bases, V lost 6 bases, and 10 bases had no gene match. CDR3 residues: CASRPTGKFSDTQYF. DNA of the CDR3: TGTGCCAGCAGGCCGACAGGGAAGTTCTCAGATACGCAGTATTTT.

This clonotype was found a few times. V usage is TRBV7-8 and J usage is TRBJ2-1, with TRBD2 matching over 9 bases. This CDR3 region has 14 residues. Per germline, CDR1 SGHVS and CDR2 FQNEAQ. With V trimmed by 8 bases and J by 6 bases, 8 bases remained unmatched. CDR3 DNA sequence: TGTGCCAGCGACGAGGGGACTAGCCGCAATGAGCAGTTCTTC. Translating it yields CASDEGTSRNEQFF.

The chain couples TRBV20-1 to TRBJ2-7; 8 bases are shared with TRBD1. The DNA end is more similar to TRBJ2-1, so the J call may be wrong. This CDR3 region has 14 residues. Germline V gene sequence: CDR1 DFQATT, CDR2 SNEGSKA (reference sequence). Here the CDR3 DNA reads TGCAGTGCTAGGAGGGGACAGGTATACAATGAGCAGTTCTTC. Translation gives CSARRGQVYNEQFF.

The chain joins TRBV28 to TRBJ1-2, with D uncertain. V was cut by 4 bases and J by 0 bases, with 9 bases left in between. Germline V gene lookup returns CDR1 MDHEN and CDR2 SYDVKM. The CDR3 length is 14 residues. As DNA, the CDR3 is TGTGCCAGCAGTTATGAGGTTGCTAACTATGGCTACACCTTC. This translates into CASSYEVANYGYTF.